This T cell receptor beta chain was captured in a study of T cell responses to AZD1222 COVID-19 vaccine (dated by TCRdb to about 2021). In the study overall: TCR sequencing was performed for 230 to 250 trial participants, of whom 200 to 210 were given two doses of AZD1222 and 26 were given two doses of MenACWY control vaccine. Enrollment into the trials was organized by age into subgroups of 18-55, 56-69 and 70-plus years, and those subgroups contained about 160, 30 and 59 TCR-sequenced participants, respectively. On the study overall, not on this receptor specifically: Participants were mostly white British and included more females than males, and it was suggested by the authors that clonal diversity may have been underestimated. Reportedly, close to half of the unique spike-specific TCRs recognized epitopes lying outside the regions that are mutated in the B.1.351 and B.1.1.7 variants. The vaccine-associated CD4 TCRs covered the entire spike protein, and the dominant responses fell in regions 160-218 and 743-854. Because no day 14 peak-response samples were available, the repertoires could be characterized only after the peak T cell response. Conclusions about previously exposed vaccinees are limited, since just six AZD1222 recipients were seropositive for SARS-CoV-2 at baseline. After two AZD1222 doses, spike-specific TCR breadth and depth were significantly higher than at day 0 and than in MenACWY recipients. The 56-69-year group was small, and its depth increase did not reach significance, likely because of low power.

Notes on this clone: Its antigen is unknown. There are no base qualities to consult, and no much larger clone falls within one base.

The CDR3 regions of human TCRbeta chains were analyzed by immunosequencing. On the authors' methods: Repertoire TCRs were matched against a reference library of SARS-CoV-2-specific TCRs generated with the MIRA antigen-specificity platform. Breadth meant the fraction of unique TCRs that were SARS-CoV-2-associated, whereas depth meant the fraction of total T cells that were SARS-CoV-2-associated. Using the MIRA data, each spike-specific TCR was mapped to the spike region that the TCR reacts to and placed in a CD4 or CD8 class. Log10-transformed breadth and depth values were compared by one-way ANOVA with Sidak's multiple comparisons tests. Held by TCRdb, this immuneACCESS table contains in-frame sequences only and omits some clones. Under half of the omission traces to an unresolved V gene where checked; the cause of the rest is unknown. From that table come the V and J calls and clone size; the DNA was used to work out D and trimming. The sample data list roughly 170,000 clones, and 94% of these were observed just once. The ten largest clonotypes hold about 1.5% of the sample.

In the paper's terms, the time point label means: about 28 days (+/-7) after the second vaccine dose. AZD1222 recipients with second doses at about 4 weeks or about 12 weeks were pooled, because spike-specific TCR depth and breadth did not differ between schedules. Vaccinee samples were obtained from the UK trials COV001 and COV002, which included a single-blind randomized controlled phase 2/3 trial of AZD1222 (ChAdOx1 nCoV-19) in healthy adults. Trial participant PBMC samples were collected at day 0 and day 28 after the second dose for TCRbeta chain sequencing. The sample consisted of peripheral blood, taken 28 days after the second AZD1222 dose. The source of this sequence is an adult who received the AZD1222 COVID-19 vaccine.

The CDR3 corresponds to CASRATGGNNEKLFF. The base sequence is TGTGCCAGCCGAGCAACAGGGGGCAATAATGAAAAACTGTTTTTT. The sequence joins TRBV5-4 to TRBJ1-4; a stretch of 9 junction bases matches TRBD1. The CDR3 covers 15 residues, taking in both the cysteine and the phenylalanine. Only the CDR3 DNA stays, 45 bases, in frame from base 1. Clipping removes 7 bases from V and 4 bases from J, with 8 as the unmatched junction base count. The germline V gene (reference sequence) supplies CDR1 SGHNT and CDR2 YYREEE.